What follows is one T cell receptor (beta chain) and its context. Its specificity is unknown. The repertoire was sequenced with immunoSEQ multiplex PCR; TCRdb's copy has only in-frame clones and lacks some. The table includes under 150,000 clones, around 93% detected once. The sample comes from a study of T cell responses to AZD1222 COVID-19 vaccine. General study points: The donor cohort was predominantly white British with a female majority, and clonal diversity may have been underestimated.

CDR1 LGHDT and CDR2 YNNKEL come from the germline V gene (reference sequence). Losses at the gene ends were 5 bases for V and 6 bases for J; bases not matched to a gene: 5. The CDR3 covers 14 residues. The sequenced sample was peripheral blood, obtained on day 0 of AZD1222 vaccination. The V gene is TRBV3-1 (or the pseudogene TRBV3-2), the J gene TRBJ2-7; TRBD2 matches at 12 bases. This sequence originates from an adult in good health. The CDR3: CASSYGLAGSEQYF. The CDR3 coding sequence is TGTGCCAGCAGCTATGGACTAGCGGGATCCGAGCAGTACTTC.